Below, 3 T cell receptor beta chains from the same sample are listed, as sequenced in a study of cytomegalovirus exposure and HLA in healthy donors. The PCR was carried out with 60 Vbeta primers and 13 Jbeta primers. Libraries were prepared by immunoSEQ multiplex PCR; TCRdb keeps only in-frame clonotypes and omits some of them. The sample has approximately 190,000 clones, approximately 80% seen once. Sequencing was performed on PBMCs. These receptors were collected from a man aged 35 to 55 in good health and CMV-seropositive.

The chain recombines TRBV6-6 with TRBJ1-5; 7 bases are a match to TRBD1. Germline CDR1 MNHNY, CDR2 SVGAGI (reference sequence). V was pared by 7 bases and J by 1 base, with 7 bases of the junction left unmatched. The CDR3 runs to 15 residues. CDR3 sequence (DNA): TGTGCCAGCACAGCTAGACAGGGAAGCAATCAGCCCCAGCATTTT. Translating gives CASTARQGSNQPQHF.

The chain employs TRBV5-4 and TRBJ1-2; TRBD1 is a possible D gene (5 bases). This CDR3 is 12 amino acids long. The germline V gene encodes CDR1 SGHNT and CDR2 YYREEE (reference sequence). V was clipped by 4 bases and J by 6 bases, with 10 bases between them. The CDR3 here is CASSQGADGYTF. DNA for the CDR3: TGTGCCAGCAGCCAAGGGGCCGATGGCTACACCTTC.

The V call is TRBV18, the J call TRBJ2-1; TRBD2 matches 13 bases. Germline V lookup: CDR1 KGHSH, CDR2 LQKENI. This CDR3 has 15 residues. V shed 3 bases, J shed 12 bases, and the junction held 8 bases outside the gene matches. DNA for the CDR3: TGTGCCAGCTCACCCGGGGGACTAGCGGGAAGGTGGCAGTTCTTC. Protein: CASSPGGLAGRWQFF.